This T cell receptor (beta chain) is from a study of post-analysis software for immune sequencing data. Study-wide background: Patients with relapsing-remitting, secondary progressive and progressive-relapsing multiple sclerosis courses were all represented. Study observations and caveats: Strong co-clustering by F measure linked samples that shared a preparation batch. Compared with controls, patients showed significantly lower normalized Chao1 diversity. Roughly five TRBV segments appeared more often in patients than in controls, and TRBV5-6, TRBV5-1 and TRBV20-1 were among these.

Regarding this clonotype: Its target is unknown. An end of the junction differs from the germline gene, which may be a read error.

Libraries were made from TCR beta cDNA, and they carried unique molecular identifiers. With roughly 0.85 to 11 million T cells as the source, approximately 500,000 cDNA molecules resulted. TCRdb ran MiXCR on the PCR reads and lists one entry per CDR3 protein. The sample contains 450,000 or so distinct CDR3 sequences, roughly 45% of which appear only once. The CDR3 runs 13 residues. The germline V gene has CDR1 SGHAT and CDR2 FQDESV (reference sequence). This receptor was taken from a girl between 10 and 17 years old with multiple sclerosis. V is TRBV11-1 and J is TRBJ2-7; no clear D gene. Sequencing used blood. The CDR3 protein is CASSLLFLYERYF. The CDR3 bases are TGTGCCAGCAGCTTATTGTTTCTCTACGAGCGGTACTTC.